This T cell receptor beta chain was profiled in a study of CD8 T cells in ankylosing spondylitis. TCRdb called the 5' RACE reads again in MiXCR, with one record for every CDR3 protein. The data contain hundreds of thousands of distinct CDR3 sequences, roughly 13% of them singletons. Overall study results and limits: Disease-linked clones reportedly showed significant enrichment in matched ankylosing spondylitis synovial fluid. Fewer than ten highly homologous variants made up a TCR beta motif that seemed to typify ankylosing spondylitis blood.

This clonotype was seen only a few times. The antigen is not known. Germline CDR1 and CDR2: MNHNS and SASEGT. The V segment lost 5 bases and the J segment 4 bases; nucleotides outside the gene matches: 4. This CDR3 has 14 residues. This receptor was identified in a male donor with ankylosing spondylitis. The rearrangement links TRBV6-1 to TRBJ2-5; TRBD1 agrees at 10 bases. Sequencing used blood, either unsorted or a sorted T cell fraction (not recorded which). The DNA of the CDR3 is TGTGCCAGCAGTCCGGGACAGGGGATAGAGACCCAGTACTTC. This translates into CASSPGQGIETQYF.